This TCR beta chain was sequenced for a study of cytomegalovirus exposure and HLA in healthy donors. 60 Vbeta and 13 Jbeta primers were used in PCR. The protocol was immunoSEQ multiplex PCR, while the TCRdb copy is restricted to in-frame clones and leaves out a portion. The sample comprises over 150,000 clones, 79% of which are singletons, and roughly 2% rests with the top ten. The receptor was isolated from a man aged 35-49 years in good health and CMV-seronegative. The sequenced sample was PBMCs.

DNA of the CDR3: TGCGCCAGCGGTGACAGGGCTTCGAACACCGGGGAGCTGTTTTTT. It yields the protein CASGDRASNTGELFF. This chain connects TRBV5-1 to TRBJ2-2, with 7 positions matching TRBD1. The CDR3 covers 15 residues. The V and J ends lost 7 bases and 0 bases, in that order; junction bases with no gene match: 6. The germline gives CDR1 SGHRS, CDR2 YFSETQ.